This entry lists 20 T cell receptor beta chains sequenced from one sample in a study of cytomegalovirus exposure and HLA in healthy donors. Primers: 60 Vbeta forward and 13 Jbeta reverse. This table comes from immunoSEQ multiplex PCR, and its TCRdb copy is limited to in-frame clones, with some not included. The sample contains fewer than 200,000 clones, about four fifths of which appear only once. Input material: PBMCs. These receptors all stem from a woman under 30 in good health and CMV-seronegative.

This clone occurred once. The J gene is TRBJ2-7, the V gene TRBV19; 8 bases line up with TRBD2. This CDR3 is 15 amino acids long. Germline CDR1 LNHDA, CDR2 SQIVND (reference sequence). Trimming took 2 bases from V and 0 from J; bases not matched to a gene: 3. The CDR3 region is CASSITGGSSYEQYF. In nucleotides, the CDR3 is TGTGCCAGTAGTATAACGGGAGGGAGCTCCTACGAGCAGTACTTC.

The CDR3 sequence: CASSQDQGNEKLFF. The CDR3 DNA is TGCGCCAGCAGCCAAGATCAGGGGAATGAAAAACTGTTTTTT. This chain uses TRBV4-3 with TRBJ1-4; D may be TRBD1 (6 bases). The CDR3 covers 14 residues. Trimming shortened V by 0 bases and J by 5 bases, and 7 bases separated the two germline ends. The germline gives CDR1 LGHNA, CDR2 YSLEER.

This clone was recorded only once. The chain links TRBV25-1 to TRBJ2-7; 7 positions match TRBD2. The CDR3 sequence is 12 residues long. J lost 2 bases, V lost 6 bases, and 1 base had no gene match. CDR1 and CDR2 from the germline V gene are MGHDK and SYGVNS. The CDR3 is CASRGLAYEQYF. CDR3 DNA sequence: TGTGCCAGCAGAGGACTAGCCTACGAGCAGTACTTC.

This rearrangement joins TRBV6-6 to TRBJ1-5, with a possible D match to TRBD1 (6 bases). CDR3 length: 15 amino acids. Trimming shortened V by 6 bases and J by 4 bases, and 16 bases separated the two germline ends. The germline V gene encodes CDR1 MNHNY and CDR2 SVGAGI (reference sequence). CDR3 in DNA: TGTGCCAGCAGCCCAGCTGACAGGTCTAATCAGCCCCAGCATTTT. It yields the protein CASSPADRSNQPQHF.

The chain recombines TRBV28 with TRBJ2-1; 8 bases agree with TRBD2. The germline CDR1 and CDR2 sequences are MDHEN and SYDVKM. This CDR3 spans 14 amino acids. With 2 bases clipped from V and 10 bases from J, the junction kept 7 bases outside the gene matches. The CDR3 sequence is CASSLLREASEQFF. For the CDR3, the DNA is TGTGCCAGCAGTTTACTGCGGGAGGCTTCCGAGCAGTTCTTC. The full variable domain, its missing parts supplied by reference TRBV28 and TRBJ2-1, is DVKVTQSSRYLVKRTGEKVFLECVQDMDHENMFWYRQDPGLGLRLIYFSYDVKMKEKGDIPEGYSVSREKKERFSLILESASTNQTSMYLCASSLLREASEQFFGPGTRLTVL.

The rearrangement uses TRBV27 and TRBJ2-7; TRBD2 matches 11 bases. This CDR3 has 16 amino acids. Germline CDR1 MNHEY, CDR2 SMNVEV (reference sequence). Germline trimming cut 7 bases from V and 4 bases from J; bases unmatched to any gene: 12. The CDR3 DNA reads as TGTGCCAGCAAATTTCGCGGGACTAGCGGCCCGTACGAGCAGTACTTC. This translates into CASKFRGTSGPYEQYF.

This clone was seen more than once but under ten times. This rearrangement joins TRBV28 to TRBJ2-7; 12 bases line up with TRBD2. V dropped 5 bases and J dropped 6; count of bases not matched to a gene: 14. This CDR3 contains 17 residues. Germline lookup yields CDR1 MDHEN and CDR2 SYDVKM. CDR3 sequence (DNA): TGTGCCAGCAGTCCACCCCTAGCGGGGGGGGTCCTCGGCGAGCAGTACTTC. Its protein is CASSPPLAGGVLGEQYF.

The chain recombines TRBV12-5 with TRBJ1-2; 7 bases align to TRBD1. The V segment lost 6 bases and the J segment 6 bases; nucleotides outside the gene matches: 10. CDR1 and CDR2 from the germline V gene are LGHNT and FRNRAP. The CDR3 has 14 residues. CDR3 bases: TGTGCTAGTGGGAAAGAGGACAGGAGCGATGGCTACACCTTC. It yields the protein CASGKEDRSDGYTF.

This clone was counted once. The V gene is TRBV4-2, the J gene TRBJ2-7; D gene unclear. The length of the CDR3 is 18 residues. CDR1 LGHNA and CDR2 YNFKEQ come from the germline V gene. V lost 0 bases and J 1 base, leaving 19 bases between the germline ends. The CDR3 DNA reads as TGTGCCAGCAGCCAAGATCTACCTAGAGCAAACAAATCCTACGAGCAGTACTTC. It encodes CASSQDLPRANKSYEQYF.

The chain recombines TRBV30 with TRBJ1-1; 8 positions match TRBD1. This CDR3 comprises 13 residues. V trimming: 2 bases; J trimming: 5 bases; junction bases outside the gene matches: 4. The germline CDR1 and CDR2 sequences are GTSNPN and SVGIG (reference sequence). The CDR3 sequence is CAWSSDRGTEAFF. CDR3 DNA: TGTGCCTGGAGTTCCGACAGGGGAACTGAAGCTTTCTTT.

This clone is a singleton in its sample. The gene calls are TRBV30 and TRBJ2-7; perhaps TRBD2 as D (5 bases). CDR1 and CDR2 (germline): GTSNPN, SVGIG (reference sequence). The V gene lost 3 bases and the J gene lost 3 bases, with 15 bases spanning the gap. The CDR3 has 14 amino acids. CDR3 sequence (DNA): TGTGCCTGGAGCAGCCGCGGAGGTCGCTACGAGCAGTACTTC. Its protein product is CAWSSRGGRYEQYF. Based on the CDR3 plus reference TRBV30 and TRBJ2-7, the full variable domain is SQTIHQWPATLVQPVGSPLSLECTVEGTSNPNLYWYRQAAGRGLQLLFYSVGIGQISSEVPQNLSASRPQDRQFILSSKKLLLSDSGFYLCAWSSRGGRYEQYFGPGTRLTVT.

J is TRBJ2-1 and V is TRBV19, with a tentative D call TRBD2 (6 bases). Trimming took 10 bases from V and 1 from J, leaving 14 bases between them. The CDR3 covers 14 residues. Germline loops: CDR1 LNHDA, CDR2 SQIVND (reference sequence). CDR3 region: CATRGKGSYNEQFF. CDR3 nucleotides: TGTGCCACACGCGGGAAAGGGTCCTACAATGAGCAGTTCTTC.

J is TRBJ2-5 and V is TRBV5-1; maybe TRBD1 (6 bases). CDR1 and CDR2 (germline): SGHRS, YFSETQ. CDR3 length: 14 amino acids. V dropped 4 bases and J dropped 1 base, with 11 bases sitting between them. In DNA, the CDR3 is TGCGCCAGCAGCATGACAGGTTTCCAAGAGACCCAGTACTTC. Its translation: CASSMTGFQETQYF.

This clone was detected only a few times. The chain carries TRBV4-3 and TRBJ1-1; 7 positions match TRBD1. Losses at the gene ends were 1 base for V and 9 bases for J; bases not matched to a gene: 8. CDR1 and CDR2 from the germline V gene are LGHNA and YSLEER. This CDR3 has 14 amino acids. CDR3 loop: CASSQVGMDRQAFF. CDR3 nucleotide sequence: TGCGCCAGCAGCCAAGTTGGGATGGACAGGCAAGCTTTCTTT.

Here the CDR3 DNA reads TGTGCCAGCAGTGGACGACAGTTTTCTGAAGCTTTCTTT. Its protein is CASSGRQFSEAFF. The rearrangement uses TRBV6-1 and TRBJ1-1; a possible D gene is TRBD1 (5 bases). CDR3 length: 13 amino acids. The V end was cut by 4 bases, the J end by 6 bases, with 12 bases between. Germline CDR1 is MNHNS and CDR2 is SASEGT.

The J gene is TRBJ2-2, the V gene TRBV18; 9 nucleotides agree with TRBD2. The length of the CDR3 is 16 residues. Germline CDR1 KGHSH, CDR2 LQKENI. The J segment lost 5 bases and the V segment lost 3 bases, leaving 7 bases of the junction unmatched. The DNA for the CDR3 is TGTGCCAGCTCACCGGGGGGACTAGCTTGGACCGGGGAGCTGTTTTTT. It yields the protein CASSPGGLAWTGELFF.

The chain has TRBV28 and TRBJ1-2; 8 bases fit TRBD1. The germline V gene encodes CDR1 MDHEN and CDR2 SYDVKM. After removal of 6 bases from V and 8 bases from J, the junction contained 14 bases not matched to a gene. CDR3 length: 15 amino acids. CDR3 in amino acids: CASRSRDRFPRGYTF. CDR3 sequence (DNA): TGTGCCAGCAGGTCCCGGGACAGGTTCCCGAGGGGCTACACCTTC.

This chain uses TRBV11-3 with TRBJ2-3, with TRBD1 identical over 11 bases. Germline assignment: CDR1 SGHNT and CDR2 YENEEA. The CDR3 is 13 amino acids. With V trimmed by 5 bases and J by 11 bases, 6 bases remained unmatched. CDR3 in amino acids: CASSARDRGKQYF. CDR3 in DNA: TGTGCCAGCAGCGCCCGGGACAGGGGGAAGCAGTATTTT.

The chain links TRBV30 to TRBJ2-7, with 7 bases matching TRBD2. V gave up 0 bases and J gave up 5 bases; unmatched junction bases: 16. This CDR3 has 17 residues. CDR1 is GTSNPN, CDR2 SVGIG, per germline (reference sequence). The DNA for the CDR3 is TGTGCCTGGAGTGTGACCCTCTCAGAGCGGGAATGGGACGAGCAGTACTTC. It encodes CAWSVTLSEREWDEQYF.

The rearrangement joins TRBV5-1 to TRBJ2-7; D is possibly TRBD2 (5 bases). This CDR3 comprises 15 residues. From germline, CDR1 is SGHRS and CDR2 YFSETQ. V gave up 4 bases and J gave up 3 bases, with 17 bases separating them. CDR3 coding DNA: TGCGCCAGCAGCGCCATGCCGCGGGTTGACTACGAGCAGTACTTC. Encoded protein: CASSAMPRVDYEQYF.